The 29 T cell receptor beta chains below were found in one sample sequenced in a study of T-cell memory formation after mild COVID-19. TCRdb called the 5' RACE reads again in MiXCR, with one record for every CDR3 protein. The sample consists of about 180,000 distinct CDR3 sequences, about a sixth of them appearing once. Sequences were obtained from PBMCs or a T cell subset sorted from them (not recorded which). These receptor sequences come from an adult woman who had mild COVID-19 (a few samples of this study predate the infection). Cell type and time point are not known.

The V call is TRBV6-5, the J call TRBJ2-7, with 11 bases lining up with TRBD2. Germline CDR1 reads MNHEY; CDR2 reads SVGAGI. V lost 3 bases to trimming and J lost 2 bases; unmatched junction nucleotides: 9. This CDR3 is built from 17 residues. DNA of the CDR3: TGTGCCAGCAGTTATTCCGGGACTAGCGGAAAACCCTACGAGCAGTACTTC. It is translated as CASSYSGTSGKPYEQYF.

This clonotype has just a few counts. This chain uses TRBV6-6 with TRBJ2-2; maybe TRBD2 (5 bases). The CDR3 runs 14 residues. Per germline, CDR1 MNHNY and CDR2 SVGAGI (reference sequence). V lost 6 bases to trimming and J lost 2 bases, with 10 bases between them. This CDR3 is CASRQDYNTGELFF. The CDR3 bases are TGTGCCAGCAGGCAAGACTATAACACCGGGGAGCTGTTTTTT.

This clonotype was counted only a few times. V usage is TRBV7-3 and J usage is TRBJ1-2, with a weak D call TRBD1 (5 bases). Germline loops: CDR1 SGHTA, CDR2 FQGTGA. The CDR3 loop spans 14 amino acids. Trimming took 8 bases from V and 4 from J, leaving 17 bases between them. DNA of the CDR3: TGTGCCAGCTCCCCTGGGGGACTAGGCTATGGCTACACCTTC. It codes for CASSPGGLGYGYTF. The entire variable domain, with the rest obtained from reference TRBV7-3 and TRBJ1-2, is as follows: GAGVSQTPSNKVTEKGKYVELRCDPISGHTALYWYRQSLGQGPEFLIYFQGTGAADDSGLPNDRFFAVRPEGSVSTLKIQRTERGDSAVYLCASSPGGLGYGYTFGSGTRLTVV.

This chain connects TRBV15 to TRBJ1-5; TRBD1 agrees at 10 bases. Looked up from germline, CDR1 is LNHNV and CDR2 is YYDKDF (reference sequence). The V and J ends lost 0 bases and 4 bases, in that order; junction bases with no gene match: 6. This CDR3 has 17 amino acids. The CDR3: CATSRDRGTGVNQPQHF. In DNA, the CDR3 is TGTGCCACCAGCAGAGATCGAGGGACAGGGGTAAATCAGCCCCAGCATTTT.

This clonotype was observed a few times. The CDR3, as DNA: TGTGCCAGCAGCGGACAGGGGGCGCGAGAGACCCAGTACTTC. This codes for CASSGQGARETQYF. The chain is built from TRBV27 and TRBJ2-5; 11 nucleotides line up with TRBD1. The germline gives CDR1 MNHEY, CDR2 SMNVEV (reference sequence). This CDR3 region has 14 residues. The ends lost 6 bases at V and 4 bases at J; junction bases unmatched: 4.

The rearrangement uses TRBV5-1 and TRBJ2-3; 13 bases fit TRBD2. The V and J ends lost 4 bases and 0 bases, in that order; junction bases with no gene match: 5. This CDR3 spans 17 amino acids. Germline V gene sequence: CDR1 SGHRS, CDR2 YFSETQ. As DNA, the CDR3 is TGCGCCAGCAGCCCGGGACTAGCGGGGAGTAGCACAGATACGCAGTATTTT. Translation gives CASSPGLAGSSTDTQYF.

This clonotype showed up just a few times. This rearrangement joins TRBV19 to TRBJ1-6; TRBD1 is a possible D gene (6 bases). Trimming removed 4 bases from V and 7 bases from J, with 14 bases in between. CDR3 length equals 15 residues. CDR1 LNHDA and CDR2 SQIVND come from the germline V gene (reference sequence). The DNA of the CDR3 is TGTGCCAGTAGTAGAACGGACAGTTGGAATTCACCCCTCCACTTT. Translating it yields CASSRTDSWNSPLHF.

The V call is TRBV5-5, the J call TRBJ2-6; no firm D call. The CDR3 length is 18 residues. V was shortened by 2 bases and J by 1 base, with 16 bases between the two germline ends. CDR1 and CDR2 (germline): SGHKS, YYEKEE (reference sequence). The DNA of the CDR3 is TGTGCCAGCAGCTTTCTTCCGAAACCCCTTTCTGGGGCCAACGTCCTGACTTTC. It specifies CASSFLPKPLSGANVLTF.

In this sample, this clonotype turned up a few times. The gene calls are TRBV11-1 and TRBJ2-7, with a tentative D call TRBD2 (6 bases). CDR1 and CDR2 (germline): SGHAT, FQDESV (reference sequence). The CDR3 covers 15 residues. The V gene lost 5 bases and the J gene lost 5 bases, with 19 bases spanning the gap. The CDR3 sequence is CASSPIRASVHEQYF. The CDR3 nucleotides read TGTGCCAGCAGCCCAATCCGGGCTAGCGTACACGAGCAGTACTTC.

This clonotype occurred a few times. The rearrangement uses TRBV6-5 and TRBJ2-7, with D maybe TRBD1 (6 bases). Looked up from germline, CDR1 is MNHEY and CDR2 is SVGAGI. CDR3 length equals 14 residues. With 6 bases removed from V and 0 bases from J, the gap between germline ends came to 12 bases. CDR3 DNA sequence: TGTGCCAGCAGGTCTGACAGGAGCTCCTACGAGCAGTACTTC. Amino acids: CASRSDRSSYEQYF.

The V gene is TRBV20-1, the J gene TRBJ1-5; 8 bases agree with TRBD1. The length of the CDR3 is 18 residues. V was clipped by 0 bases and J by 4 bases; unmatched bases: 14. Germline CDR1 is DFQATT and CDR2 is SNEGSKA (reference sequence). The CDR3 here is CSARDRRGSRQGNQPQHF. The CDR3 DNA reads as TGCAGTGCTAGAGATCGGCGGGGTAGTAGACAGGGGAATCAGCCCCAGCATTTT.

This clonotype was seen only a few times. The chain has TRBV4-2 and TRBJ1-2; TRBD1 matches 10 bases. The germline V gene encodes CDR1 LGHNA and CDR2 YNFKEQ. V gave up 1 base and J gave up 8 bases; unmatched junction bases: 7. The CDR3 has 15 residues. Written as DNA, the CDR3 is TGTGCCAGCAGCCAAGCCCCGGGACAGGGGAGCGGCTACACCTTC. Amino acids: CASSQAPGQGSGYTF.

The CDR3 here is CASRLAGDSYEQYF. Here the CDR3 DNA reads TGTGCCAGCAGACTAGCGGGGGATTCCTACGAGCAGTACTTC. The gene calls are TRBV12-3 or TRBV12-4 and TRBJ2-7; 11 nucleotides line up with TRBD2. Trimming at V came to 6 bases and at J to 1 base, leaving 2 bases not matched to a gene. CDR3 length: 14 residues.

This sequence joins TRBV5-4 and TRBJ2-2, with TRBD1 matching 9 bases. The CDR3 contains 16 residues. The V gene end was trimmed by 4 bases and the J gene end by 5 bases; junction bases not matched to a gene: 9. Per the germline V gene, CDR1 is SGHNT and CDR2 is YYREEE (reference sequence). CDR3 amino acids: CASSVPGQGRTGELFF. CDR3 nucleotides: TGTGCCAGCAGCGTCCCGGGACAGGGACGGACCGGGGAGCTGTTTTTT.

This clonotype has only a few counts. This chain links TRBV11-2 with TRBJ2-1, with 10 bases lining up with TRBD1. From germline, CDR1 is SGHAT and CDR2 FQNNGV. With V trimmed by 3 bases and J by 8 bases, 7 bases remained unmatched. CDR3 length: 15 residues. CDR3 sequence: CASSFGTGVFDEQFF. CDR3 DNA: TGTGCCAGCAGCTTCGGGACAGGGGTTTTTGATGAGCAGTTCTTC.

V usage is TRBV5-1 and J usage is TRBJ1-6, with no clear D. CDR1 SGHRS and CDR2 YFSETQ come from the germline V gene. V was shortened by 1 base and J by 9 bases, with 11 bases between the two germline ends. The CDR3 loop spans 14 amino acids. The CDR3 sequence: CASSLSSGSSPLHF. As DNA, the CDR3 is TGCGCCAGCAGCTTGAGCAGTGGGAGTTCACCCCTCCACTTT. Looking up the rest from reference TRBV5-1 and TRBJ1-6 gives the full variable domain: KAGVTQTPRYLIKTRGQQVTLSCSPISGHRSVSWYQQTPGQGLQFLFEYFSETQRNKGNFPGRFSGRQFSNSRSEMNVSTLELGDSALYLCASSLSSGSSPLHFGNGTRLTVT.

This chain links TRBV7-3 with TRBJ2-1; TRBD2 aligns across 12 bases. The CDR3 is 15 amino acids. CDR1 and CDR2 from the germline V gene are SGHTA and FQGTGA. The J segment lost 7 bases and the V segment lost 4 bases, leaving 5 bases of the junction unmatched. CDR3 in DNA: TGTGCCAGCAGCTCTAGCGGGAGGGCCAGTAATGAGCAGTTCTTC. This sequence encodes CASSSSGRASNEQFF.

This clonotype was counted ten times or more. The V gene is TRBV28, the J gene TRBJ2-3; TRBD1 aligns across 7 bases. J gave up 1 base and V 4 bases, and 2 bases lay outside the gene matches. The germline CDR1 and CDR2 sequences are MDHEN and SYDVKM. The CDR3 is 14 residues long. CDR3 residues: CASSSGQGTDTQYF. CDR3 nucleotide sequence: TGTGCCAGCAGTTCCGGACAGGGCACAGATACGCAGTATTTT.

The rearrangement links TRBV20-1 to TRBJ2-7, with D possibly being TRBD1 or TRBD2 (5 bases each). The CDR3 consists of 15 residues. V lost 4 bases and J lost 0, with 16 bases in between. CDR1 and CDR2 from the germline V gene are DFQATT and SNEGSKA (reference sequence). The CDR3 reads CSATARGGLSYEQYF. For the CDR3, the DNA is TGCAGTGCTACCGCCCGGGGCGGGCTCTCCTACGAGCAGTACTTC.

This clonotype was found a few times. This chain connects TRBV4-1 to TRBJ1-1; no reliable D call. The CDR3 spans 14 residues. Trimming pared 4 bases from V and 5 bases from J, leaving 14 bases between. Germline CDR1 reads MGHRA; CDR2 reads YSYEKL. This chain's CDR3 is CASSPRGPGTEAFF. As DNA, the CDR3 is TGCGCCAGCAGCCCCCGTGGGCCTGGAACTGAAGCTTTCTTT.

The chain is built from TRBV6-5 and TRBJ1-6; 8 bases are a match to TRBD1. V lost 0 bases to trimming and J lost 10 bases; unmatched junction nucleotides: 5. CDR1 is MNHEY and CDR2 is SVGAGI in the germline V gene. This CDR3 is built from 15 residues. This CDR3 reads CASSYSDRDWSPLHF. The CDR3, as DNA: TGTGCCAGCAGTTACTCGGACAGGGATTGGTCACCCCTCCACTTT.

This clonotype turned up a few times. This sequence joins TRBV6-1 and TRBJ2-2, with no clear D. Trimming shortened V by 4 bases and J by 1 base, and 7 bases separated the two germline ends. There are 14 residues in the CDR3. Germline CDR1 reads MNHNS; CDR2 reads SASEGT. The CDR3 reads CASSGEVNTGELFF. The CDR3, as DNA: TGTGCCAGCAGTGGGGAAGTGAACACCGGGGAGCTGTTTTTT.

In its sample, this clonotype was seen a few times. The genes are TRBV12-3 or TRBV12-4 and TRBJ1-1; D is unclear. The CDR3 totals 11 residues. The germline V and J ends were trimmed by 7 bases and 6 bases, with 9 bases remaining between them. CDR3 in DNA: TGTGCCAGCACCTTCGGCCCTGAAGCTTTCTTT. It codes for CASTFGPEAFF.

This clonotype was seen more than once but under ten times. The chain couples TRBV11-2 to TRBJ1-5; no reliable D call. V lost 4 bases to trimming and J lost 5 bases, with 9 bases between them. CDR1 is SGHAT and CDR2 is FQNNGV in the germline V gene. CDR3 size: 13 residues. This CDR3 reads CASSYSRDQPQHF. In nucleotides, the CDR3 is TGTGCCAGCAGCTACTCCAGAGATCAGCCCCAGCATTTT. Full variable domain (outside the CDR3, taken from reference TRBV11-2 and TRBJ1-5): EAGVAQSPRYKIIEKRQSVAFWCNPISGHATLYWYQQILGQGPKLLIQFQNNGVVDDSQLPKDRFSAERLKGVDSTLKIQPAKLEDSAVYLCASSYSRDQPQHFGDGTRLSIL.

The chain employs TRBV10-2 and TRBJ1-1; 11 bases line up with TRBD1. Germline loops: CDR1 WSHSY, CDR2 SAAADI. J was trimmed by 2 bases and V by 7 bases; bases with no gene match: 9. The length of the CDR3 is 16 residues. CDR3 DNA sequence: TGCGCCAGCACCTCGGACAGGGGGCTTGTTAACACTGAAGCTTTCTTT. Amino acids: CASTSDRGLVNTEAFF.

The gene calls are TRBV11-2 and TRBJ2-7; 7 bases agree with TRBD2. The CDR3 spans 12 residues. Germline lookup yields CDR1 SGHAT and CDR2 FQNNGV. Trimming removed 6 bases from V and 9 bases from J; junction bases left unmatched: 8. In DNA, the CDR3 is TGTGCCAGCAGTCCTTGGGGGGGAGGGCAGTACTTC. Translated, it gives CASSPWGGGQYF.

J is TRBJ1-2 and V is TRBV10-3; D is uncertain. Trimming took 6 bases from V and 1 from J, leaving 6 bases between them. In germline, CDR1 is ENHRY, CDR2 SYGVKD. This CDR3 has 12 amino acids. CDR3 sequence (DNA): TGTGCCATCAGCCTAAATAACTATGGCTACACCTTC. Translated, it gives CAISLNNYGYTF.

This clonotype was counted between two and nine times. V is TRBV11-2 and J is TRBJ2-7, with unresolved D. Germline CDR1 is SGHAT and CDR2 is FQNNGV. This CDR3 has 13 amino acids. V was shortened by 1 base and J by 4 bases, with 8 bases between the two germline ends. CDR3 nucleotides: TGTGCCAGCAGCTTAGTAGCCCGGTACGAGCAGTACTTC. Amino acid sequence: CASSLVARYEQYF.

The table lists this clonotype with a few counts. The J gene is TRBJ2-6, the V gene TRBV12-3 or TRBV12-4; D unclear. The V end lost 3 bases, the J end lost 2 bases, and 14 bases lay between the germline ends. The CDR3 is made up of 17 amino acids. The DNA for the CDR3 is TGTGCCAGCAGTTTGGACGGGTTCGATACTGGGGCCAACGTCCTGACTTTC. Translated: CASSLDGFDTGANVLTF.